The 8 T cell receptor beta chains below all came from one sample that was sequenced in a study of cytotoxic CD8 clonotypes in ibrutinib-treated CLL. Sequencing was performed with immunoSEQ multiplex PCR; in TCRdb, only in-frame clones are kept and a portion is missing. Of about 300,000 clones listed, roughly 67% were seen once; the top ten hold 6.3%. Sample: PBMCs, taken after 36 months of ibrutinib treatment. The receptors derive from a human donor with chronic lymphocytic leukemia.

CDR3 protein: CASSVASGRADTQYF. CDR3 coding DNA: TGTGCCAGCTCAGTGGCCAGCGGTAGGGCAGATACGCAGTATTTT. V usage is TRBV19 and J usage is TRBJ2-3; D is perhaps TRBD2 (5 bases). Trimming removed 9 bases from V and 4 bases from J, with 20 bases in between. Germline V lookup: CDR1 LNHDA, CDR2 SQIVND (reference sequence). The CDR3 length is 15 residues.

This chain links TRBV25-1 with TRBJ2-1, with TRBD2 matching 10 bases. The CDR3 consists of 15 residues. V shed 5 bases, J shed 9 bases, and the junction held 10 bases outside the gene matches. Germline loops: CDR1 MGHDK, CDR2 SYGVNS. The CDR3 here is CASSLLAGVVSEQFF. As DNA, the CDR3 is TGTGCCAGCAGTCTTCTAGCGGGAGTAGTTAGTGAGCAGTTCTTC.

This clone is a singleton in its sample. The chain uses TRBV18 and TRBJ2-3; possibly TRBD1 for D (7 bases). Trimming took 0 bases from V and 14 from J, leaving 15 bases between them. Germline lookup yields CDR1 KGHSH and CDR2 LQKENI. The CDR3 has 13 residues. The CDR3 reads CASSPPVGGGRYF. The CDR3 DNA sequence: TGTGCCAGCTCACCACCGGTCGGAGGGGGCCGGTATTTT.

The chain links TRBV4-1 to TRBJ2-7, with D perhaps matching TRBD1 (6 bases). The CDR3 runs 19 residues. The germline V gene encodes CDR1 MGHRA and CDR2 YSYEKL. V was clipped by 1 base and J by 1 base, with 23 bases between them. The CDR3 region has the DNA TGCGCCAGCAGCCAAGCCTCTGGGACACCAATTGGAGGATCCTACGAGCAGTACTTC. Protein sequence: CASSQASGTPIGGSYEQYF.

The rearrangement links TRBV7-8 to TRBJ1-2; a possible D gene is TRBD1 (5 bases). The CDR3 spans 14 residues. Germline CDR1 and CDR2: SGHVS and FQNEAQ. V was shortened by 5 bases and J by 3 bases, with 13 bases between the two germline ends. CDR3 region: CASSPYSGDYGYTF. The CDR3 bases are TGTGCCAGCAGCCCCTACTCGGGGGACTATGGCTACACCTTC.

This clone was observed a handful of times. The DNA of the CDR3 is TGTGCCAGCTGGACAGTTGTCAACGAGCAGTACTTC. Its protein product is CASWTVVNEQYF. V is TRBV28 and J is TRBJ2-7, with a possible D match to TRBD1 (6 bases). Germline assignment: CDR1 MDHEN and CDR2 SYDVKM. V lost 8 bases and J 5 bases, leaving 13 bases between the germline ends. This CDR3 spans 12 amino acids.

This rearrangement joins TRBV10-3 to TRBJ2-3; the D is unclear. The ends were cut back, 5 bases at V and 1 base at J, with 16 bases in the middle. CDR3 length: 16 residues. Per germline, CDR1 ENHRY and CDR2 SYGVKD. Here the CDR3 DNA reads TGTGCCATCAGTTCGACGGCACCCGCGGGCACAGATACGCAGTATTTT. It specifies CAISSTAPAGTDTQYF.

This chain links TRBV29-1 with TRBJ2-1, with 7 bases identical to TRBD2. After removal of 3 bases from V and 1 base from J, the junction contained 9 bases not matched to a gene. The CDR3 has 16 amino acids. Germline lookup yields CDR1 SQVTM and CDR2 ANQGSEA. CDR3 amino acids: CSVEGRVDLSYNEQFF. In DNA, the CDR3 is TGCAGCGTTGAGGGGAGGGTAGACCTTTCCTACAATGAGCAGTTCTTC.